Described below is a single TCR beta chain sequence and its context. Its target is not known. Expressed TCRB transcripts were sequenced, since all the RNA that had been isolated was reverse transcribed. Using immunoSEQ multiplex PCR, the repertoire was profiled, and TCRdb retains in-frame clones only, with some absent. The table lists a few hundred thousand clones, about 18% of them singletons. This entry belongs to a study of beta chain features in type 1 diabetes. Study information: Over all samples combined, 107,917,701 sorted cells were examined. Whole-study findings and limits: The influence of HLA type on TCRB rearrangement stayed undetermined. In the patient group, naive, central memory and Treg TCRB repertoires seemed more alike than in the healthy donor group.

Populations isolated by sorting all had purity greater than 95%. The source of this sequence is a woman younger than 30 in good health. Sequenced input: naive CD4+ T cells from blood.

DNA of the CDR3: TGTGCCAGCAGGCGGACAGCCAGCATGAACACTGAAGCTTTCTTT. Its protein is CASRRTASMNTEAFF. The chain employs TRBV2 and TRBJ1-1; D is possibly TRBD1 (6 bases). Germline loops: CDR1 SNHLY, CDR2 FYNNEI. V shed 6 bases and J shed 0 bases, with 14 bases lying between them. CDR3 length equals 15 residues.